The present T cell receptor beta chain was sequenced within a study of blood T cell repertoires in COVID-19. The table came from immunoSEQ multiplex PCR; TCRdb's copy has only in-frame clones and leaves some out. The data show hundreds of thousands of clones, with 85% to 90% seen just once and 1.5% held by the top ten. Germline CDR1 LGHDT, CDR2 YNNKEL (reference sequence). V was trimmed by 0 bases and J by 8 bases, leaving 10 bases between them. CDR3 length: 13 residues. What was sequenced was peripheral blood. The receptor's source is a woman between 40 and 55 years old who had recovered from COVID-19. The chain links TRBV3-1 (or the pseudogene TRBV3-2) to TRBJ1-2, with D unclear. CDR3 amino acids: CASSQDGPGGYTF. The CDR3 DNA reads TGTGCCAGCAGCCAAGATGGGCCTGGGGGCTACACCTTC.